This T cell receptor (beta chain) was captured by sequencing in a study of beta chain features in type 1 diabetes. Germline V gene data show CDR1 as SGHDT and CDR2 as YYEEEE. CDR3 size: 15 residues. Trimming pared 4 bases from V and 0 bases from J, leaving 11 bases between. Whole-study findings and limits: TCRB CDR3s from Type 1 diabetes patients were moderately but significantly shorter in all four CD4+ subsets.

A heparinised blood draw that averaged about 100 mL was obtained once from each donor. As every portion of the isolated RNA was reverse transcribed, the sequencing read expressed TCRB transcripts. Some clones are missing from TCRdb's copy, which holds only in-frame ones; the method was immunoSEQ multiplex PCR. Among around 130,000 clones listed, roughly 15% were seen once. Only a few counts were recorded for this clone. The antigen is not known. Source material: central memory CD4+ T cells from blood. This sequence was found in a man aged 25-40 years with type 1 diabetes. This sequence joins TRBV5-6 and TRBJ2-4, with D unclear. In DNA form, the CDR3 reads TGTGCCAGCAGCCCCTCGGTGCGAGCCAAAAACATTCAGTACTTC. Translated: CASSPSVRAKNIQYF.